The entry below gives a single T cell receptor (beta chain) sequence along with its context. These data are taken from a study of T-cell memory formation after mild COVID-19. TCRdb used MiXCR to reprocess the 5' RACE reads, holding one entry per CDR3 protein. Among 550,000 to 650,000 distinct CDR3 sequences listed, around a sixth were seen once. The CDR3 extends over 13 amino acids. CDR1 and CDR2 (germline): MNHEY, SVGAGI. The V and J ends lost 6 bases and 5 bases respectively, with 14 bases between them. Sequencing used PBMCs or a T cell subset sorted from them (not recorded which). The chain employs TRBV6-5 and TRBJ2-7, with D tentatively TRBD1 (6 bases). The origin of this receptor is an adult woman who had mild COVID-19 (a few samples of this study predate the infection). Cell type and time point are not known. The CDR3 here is CASRPYRAHEQYF. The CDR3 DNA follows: TGTGCCAGCAGGCCATACAGGGCCCACGAGCAGTACTTC.